This T cell receptor beta chain stems from a study of blood T cell repertoires in COVID-19. Looked up from germline, CDR1 is KGHSH and CDR2 is LQKENI. This CDR3 contains 13 residues. V was trimmed by 3 bases and J by 7 bases, leaving 13 bases between them. This table comes from immunoSEQ multiplex PCR, and its TCRdb copy is limited to in-frame clones, with some not included. The sample comprises a few hundred thousand clones, 80% to 85% of which are singletons, and around a sixth rests with the top ten. The sequence came from a person aged 70 to 79 with COVID-19, enrolled during active disease. Material: peripheral blood. This rearrangement joins TRBV18 to TRBJ2-7, with D perhaps TRBD2 (5 bases). The CDR3 protein is CASSPEVGQEQYF. Written as DNA, the CDR3 is TGTGCCAGCTCACCGGAGGTAGGGCAAGAGCAGTACTTC. The full variable domain, with the rest looked up from reference TRBV18 and TRBJ2-7, is NAGVMQNPRHLVRRRGQEARLRCSPMKGHSHVYWYRQLPEEGLKFMVYLQKENIIDESGMPKERFSAEFPKEGPSILRIQQVVRGDSAAYFCASSPEVGQEQYFGPGTRLTVT.